The clone carrying this T cell receptor (beta chain) was picked up one time. cDNA reverse transcribed from extracted RNA served as the sequencing template. Generated by immunoSEQ multiplex PCR, the TCRdb table keeps only in-frame clones and is missing some. Among roughly 14,000 clones listed, roughly 61% were seen once. Losses at the gene ends were 1 base for V and 6 bases for J; bases not matched to a gene: 3. The CDR3 totals 15 residues. Looked up from germline, CDR1 is SGHVS and CDR2 is FQNEAQ. The data originate from a study of CD8+ T cells in alopecia areata. For roughly 5 patients, CD4+ cells were sorted into CD25+CD127- cells.

This TCR derives from a human donor with alopecia areata. Input material: CD4+ Tregs sorted from blood. V usage is TRBV7-8 and J usage is TRBJ2-1; TRBD2 matches 10 bases. CDR3 region: CASSLELAGVNEQFF. The CDR3 DNA is TGTGCCAGCAGCTTAGAGCTAGCGGGAGTCAATGAGCAGTTCTTC.